The clone carrying this T cell receptor (beta chain) occurred once. What it binds is not known. Using immunoSEQ multiplex PCR, the repertoire was profiled, and TCRdb retains in-frame clones only, with some absent. This sample has roughly 86,000 clones, with around 83% found just once. The sample comes from a study of radiotherapy plus CTLA-4 blockade in lung cancer. Study-wide points: Peripheral blood showed expansion of tumor-derived TCR clones after radiotherapy and ipilimumab.

This sequence was found in a human donor with non-small cell lung cancer who had stable disease on radiotherapy plus ipilimumab. The sequenced sample was peripheral blood, obtained from a patient treated with radiotherapy plus ipilimumab.

The DNA of the CDR3 is TGTGCCAGCAGCAAAGCAACGGGACAGGGGGTAGAGCAGTACTTC. It translates to CASSKATGQGVEQYF. This chain connects TRBV21-1 to TRBJ2-7; TRBD1, as called in the table, went unchecked against the DNA. TRBV21-1 is given as a pseudogene. The CDR3 has 15 residues.